The present entry profiles one T cell receptor (beta chain) with its context. The data originate from a study of blood T cell repertoires in COVID-19. Background on the study: Material from acute and convalescent COVID-19 was sourced from the United States, Italy and Spain. PBMCs, B-cell-depleted T cells, or T cells were the source of the cDNA or gDNA that made up the material.

Original data processing: How many nucleated cells were present was estimated from reference gene primer amplification. The assay was immunoSEQ multiplex PCR, and TCRdb's table has in-frame clones only and misses some. V and J calls and clone size follow that table, whereas D and trimming were derived from the DNA. The table includes under 60,000 clones, about nine tenths detected once. The CDR3 runs to 16 residues. Trimming pared 5 bases from V and 2 bases from J, leaving 16 bases between. Germline CDR1 SGHDN, CDR2 FVKESK. Material for sequencing was peripheral blood. The rearrangement joins TRBV14 to TRBJ1-3; the D gene is possibly TRBD1 (6 bases). The clonotype comes from a man aged 45 to 65 with active COVID-19. CDR3 bases: TGTGCCAGCAGCAACAGGGAACACAGGGCTGGAAACACCATATATTTT. Translated, it gives CASSNREHRAGNTIYF. The full variable domain, its missing parts supplied by reference TRBV14 and TRBJ1-3, is EAGVTQFPSHSVIEKGQTVTLRCDPISGHDNLYWYRRVMGKEIKFLLHFVKESKQDESGMPNNRFLAERTGGTYSTLKVQPAELEDSGVYFCASSNREHRAGNTIYFGEGSWLTVV.